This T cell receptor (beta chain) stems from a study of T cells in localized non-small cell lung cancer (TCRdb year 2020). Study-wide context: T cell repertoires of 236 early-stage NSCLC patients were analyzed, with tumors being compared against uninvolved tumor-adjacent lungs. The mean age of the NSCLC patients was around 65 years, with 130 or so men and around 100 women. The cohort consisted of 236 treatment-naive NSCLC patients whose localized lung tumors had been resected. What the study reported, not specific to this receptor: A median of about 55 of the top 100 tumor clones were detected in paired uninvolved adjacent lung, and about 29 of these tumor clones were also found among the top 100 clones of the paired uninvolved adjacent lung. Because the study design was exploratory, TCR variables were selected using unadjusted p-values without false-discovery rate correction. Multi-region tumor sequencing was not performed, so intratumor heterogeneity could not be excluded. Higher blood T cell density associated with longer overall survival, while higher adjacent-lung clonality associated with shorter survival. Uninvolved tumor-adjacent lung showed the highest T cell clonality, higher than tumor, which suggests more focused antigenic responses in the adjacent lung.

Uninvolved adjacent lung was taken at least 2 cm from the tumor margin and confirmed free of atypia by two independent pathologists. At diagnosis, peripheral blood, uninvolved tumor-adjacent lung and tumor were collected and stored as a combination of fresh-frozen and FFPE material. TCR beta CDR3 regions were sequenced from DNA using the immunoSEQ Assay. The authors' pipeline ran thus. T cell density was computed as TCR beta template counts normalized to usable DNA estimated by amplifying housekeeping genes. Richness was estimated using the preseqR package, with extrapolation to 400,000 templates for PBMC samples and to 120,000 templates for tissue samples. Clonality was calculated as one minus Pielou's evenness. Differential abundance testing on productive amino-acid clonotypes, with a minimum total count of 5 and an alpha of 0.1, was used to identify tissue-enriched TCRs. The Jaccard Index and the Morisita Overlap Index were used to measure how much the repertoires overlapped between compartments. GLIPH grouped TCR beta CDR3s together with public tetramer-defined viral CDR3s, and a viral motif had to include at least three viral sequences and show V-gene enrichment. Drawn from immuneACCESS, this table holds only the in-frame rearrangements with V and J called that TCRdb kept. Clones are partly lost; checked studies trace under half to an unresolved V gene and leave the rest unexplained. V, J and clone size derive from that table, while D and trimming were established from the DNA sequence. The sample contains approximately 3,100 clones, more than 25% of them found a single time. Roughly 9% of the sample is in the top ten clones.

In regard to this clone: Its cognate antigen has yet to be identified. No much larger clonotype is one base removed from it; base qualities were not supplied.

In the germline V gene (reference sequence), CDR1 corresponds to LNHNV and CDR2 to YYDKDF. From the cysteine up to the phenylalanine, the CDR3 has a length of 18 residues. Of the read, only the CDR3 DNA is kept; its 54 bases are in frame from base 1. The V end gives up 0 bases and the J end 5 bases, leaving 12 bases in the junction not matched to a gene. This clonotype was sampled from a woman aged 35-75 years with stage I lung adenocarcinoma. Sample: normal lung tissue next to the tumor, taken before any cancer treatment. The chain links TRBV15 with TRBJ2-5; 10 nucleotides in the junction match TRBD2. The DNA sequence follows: TGTGCCACCAGCAGAGAACCTATCGTAGTTAGCGGGAGGGAGACCCAGTACTTC. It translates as CATSREPIVVSGRETQYF.